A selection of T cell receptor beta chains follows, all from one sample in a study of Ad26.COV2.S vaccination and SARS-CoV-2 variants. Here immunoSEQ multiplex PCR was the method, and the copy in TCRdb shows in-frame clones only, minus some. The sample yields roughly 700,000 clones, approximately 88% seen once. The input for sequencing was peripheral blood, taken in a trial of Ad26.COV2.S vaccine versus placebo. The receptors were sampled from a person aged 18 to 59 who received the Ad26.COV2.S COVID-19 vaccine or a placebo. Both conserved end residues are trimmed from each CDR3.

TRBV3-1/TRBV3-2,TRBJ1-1,ASSQVGQGQKAF
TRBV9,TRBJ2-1,ASSPRLAVYNEQF
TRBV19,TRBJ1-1,ASSIPRTGHTEAF
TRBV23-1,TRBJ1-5,ASSQSRRQPQH
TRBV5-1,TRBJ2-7,ASSFYPETVYEQY
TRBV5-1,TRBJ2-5,ASSLAQETQY
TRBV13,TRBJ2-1,ASSLVKWRNEQF
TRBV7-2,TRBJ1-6,ASSPRTEPWSPLH
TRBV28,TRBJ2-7,ASSSRTGGPSHYEQY
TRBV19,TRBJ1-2,ASSMHRREVGYT
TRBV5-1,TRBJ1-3,ASSLGTPSGNTIY
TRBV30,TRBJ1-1,AYAYQGRDTEAF
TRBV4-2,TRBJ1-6,ASSLGQANSPLH
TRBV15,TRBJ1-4,ATSRAGLGEKLF
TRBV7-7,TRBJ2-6,ASSPGASGANVLT
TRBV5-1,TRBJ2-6,ASSFDVDSGANVLT
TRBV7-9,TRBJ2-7,ASSYGQVAYEQY
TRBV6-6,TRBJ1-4,ASSPLGQESLTNEKLF
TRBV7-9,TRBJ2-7,ASSYRDPSYEQY
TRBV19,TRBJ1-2,ASSPSLGTDYGYT
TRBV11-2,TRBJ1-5,ASSVGQGGNNQPQH
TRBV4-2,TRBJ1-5,ASSQDWSSNQPQH
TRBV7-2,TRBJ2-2,ASSQDSGLVGELF
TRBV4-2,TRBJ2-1,ASSQDRLGDEQF
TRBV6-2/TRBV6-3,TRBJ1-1,ASSQLQPRGNTMNTEAF
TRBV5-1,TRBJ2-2,ASRWGQNTGELF
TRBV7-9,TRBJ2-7,ASSLAGLALEQY
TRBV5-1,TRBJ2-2,ASSLGGQNTGELF
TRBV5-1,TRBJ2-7,ASSGGSSGEQY
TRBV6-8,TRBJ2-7,ASSFLGTSTYEQY
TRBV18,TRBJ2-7,ASSPPGSPGSEQY
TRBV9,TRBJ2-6,ASSGTGSGANVLT
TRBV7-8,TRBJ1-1,ASSLVTNTEAF
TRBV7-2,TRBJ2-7,ASTGTSGPYEQY
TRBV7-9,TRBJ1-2,ASSSKAGYYGYT
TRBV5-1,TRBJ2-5,ASKKGQSQETQY
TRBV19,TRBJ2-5,ASSSTGARETQY
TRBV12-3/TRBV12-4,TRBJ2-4,ASSLSRANIQY
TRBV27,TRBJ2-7,ASSPTGVNEQY
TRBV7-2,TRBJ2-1,ASSLREQGYNEQF
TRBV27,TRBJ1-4,ASSFYARGYLF
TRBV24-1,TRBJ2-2,ATSEAGARTGELF
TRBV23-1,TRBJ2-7,ASSQGGREKEEQY
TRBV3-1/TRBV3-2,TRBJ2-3,ASSQEGTDTQY
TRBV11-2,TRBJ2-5,ASSLVVLAGGPGETQY
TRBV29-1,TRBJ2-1,SVEGSTSYNEQF
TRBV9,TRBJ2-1,ASSVELAGSYREQF
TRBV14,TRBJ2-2,ASSFGPGELF
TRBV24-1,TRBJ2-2,ATSGSTGELF
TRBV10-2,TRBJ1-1,ASSAGSNTEAF
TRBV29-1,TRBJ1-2,SVEDRRTGAGYT
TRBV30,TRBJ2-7,AWGGAYEQY